The 12 T cell receptor beta chains below were found in one sample sequenced in a study of regulatory T cells in long-lasting Graves disease. Through Arm-PCR of CDR3 regions and iRepertoire HTBI primers, TCR beta libraries were built. TCRdb reprocessed the multiplex PCR reads via MiXCR and lists one record per CDR3 protein. The data contain around 230,000 distinct CDR3 sequences, roughly 18% of them singletons. Described time point: newly diagnosed GD, antithyroid drugs for less than 3 months. Following extraction of RNA from PBMCs, that RNA was used to make the TCR library. The sample consisted of peripheral blood mononuclear cells (PBMCs), taken at new diagnosis, from a patient treated with antithyroid drugs. These receptors were obtained from a female donor with Graves disease.

This clonotype has ten or more counts. A read error may produce the germline difference seen at one junction end. V and J are TRBV7-7 and TRBJ2-1; D may be TRBD1 (6 bases). Germline loops: CDR1 SSHAT, CDR2 FNYEAQ (reference sequence). CDR3 length equals 13 residues. CDR3 sequence (DNA): TGTGCTAGCAGCGCGGACAGCTACAATGAGCAGTTCTTC. Translating it yields CASSADSYNEQFF.

This clonotype was seen at least ten times. CDR3 nucleotides: TGTGCCACCAGTGAGGAGGGAGTCAATCAGCCCCAGCATTTT. Encoded protein: CATSEEGVNQPQHF. The chain uses TRBV24-1 and TRBJ1-5; no definite D call. The germline V gene encodes CDR1 KGHDR and CDR2 SFDVKD. V was cut by 4 bases and J by 3 bases, with 9 bases left in between. The CDR3 is 14 amino acids.

This clonotype was detected ten times or more. V and J are TRBV2 and TRBJ1-4; TRBD1 matches 11 bases. The CDR3 totals 14 residues. Germline V CDR1 and CDR2: SNHLY, FYNNEI. The V segment lost 6 bases and the J segment 8 bases; nucleotides outside the gene matches: 5. This CDR3 is CASRLRDRGEKLFF. The CDR3 DNA reads as TGTGCCAGCAGGCTTCGGGACAGGGGGGAAAAACTGTTTTTT.

Ten or more counts support this clonotype. The CDR3 DNA follows: TGCAGCGTTGAAGTAGCGGGGTTCTTCAATGAGCAGTTCTTC. Translating gives CSVEVAGFFNEQFF. The chain recombines TRBV29-1 with TRBJ2-1; 8 bases agree with TRBD2. The CDR3 extends over 14 amino acids. Unmatched junction bases numbered 5, after V lost 1 base and J lost 6 bases. The germline CDR1 and CDR2 sequences are SQVTM and ANQGSEA.

This clonotype was detected ten times or more. The V gene is TRBV19, the J gene TRBJ2-1, with 14 positions matching TRBD2. This CDR3 is 17 amino acids long. Germline CDR1 reads LNHDA; CDR2 reads SQIVND (reference sequence). The V gene end was trimmed by 5 bases and the J gene end by 0 bases; junction bases not matched to a gene: 3. The CDR3 spells CASSPGTSGGSYNEQFF. In DNA, the CDR3 is TGTGCCAGTAGTCCCGGGACTAGCGGGGGCTCCTACAATGAGCAGTTCTTC.

This clonotype was recorded many times. The J gene is TRBJ1-4, the V gene TRBV18; 7 bases are shared with TRBD1. With 2 bases clipped from V and 5 bases from J, the junction kept 2 bases outside the gene matches. CDR1 is KGHSH, CDR2 LQKENI, per germline. This CDR3 comprises 14 residues. CDR3 sequence reads: CASSPARGNEKLFF. The CDR3 nucleotides are TGTGCCAGCTCACCAGCCAGGGGGAATGAAAAACTGTTTTTT.

This clonotype showed up many times. V and J are TRBV20-1 and TRBJ1-2; possibly TRBD1 for D (6 bases). CDR1 is DFQATT, CDR2 SNEGSKA, per germline (reference sequence). V lost 5 bases and J lost 4, with 11 bases in between. This CDR3 is built from 12 residues. DNA for the CDR3: TGCAGTGCTTTACAGGGACCCTATGGCTACACCTTC. Protein product: CSALQGPYGYTF.

This clonotype was observed at least ten times. This chain connects TRBV9 to TRBJ2-4; 10 bases match TRBD2. V was clipped by 4 bases and J by 6 bases; unmatched bases: 10. Germline-derived CDR1 and CDR2 are SGDLS and YYNGEE. The CDR3 covers 16 residues. The CDR3 sequence: CASSQLSAGGGNIQYF. CDR3 nucleotides: TGTGCCAGCAGCCAGTTGTCAGCGGGAGGGGGAAACATTCAGTACTTC.

The table lists this clonotype with many counts. The V gene is TRBV24-1, the J gene TRBJ2-1; 10 nucleotides agree with TRBD2. The CDR3 contains 14 residues. After removal of 5 bases from V and 8 bases from J, the junction contained 5 bases not matched to a gene. Per the germline V gene, CDR1 is KGHDR and CDR2 is SFDVKD. The DNA for the CDR3 is TGTGCCACCAGTGGCAGCGGGAGGGGTGATGAGCAGTTCTTC. As protein: CATSGSGRGDEQFF.

In this sample, this clonotype turned up many times. This chain joins TRBV29-1 and TRBJ2-5; the match to TRBD2 covers 14 bases. Trimming at V came to 4 bases and at J to 5 bases, leaving 9 bases not matched to a gene. The CDR3 runs 16 residues. In germline, CDR1 is SQVTM, CDR2 ANQGSEA. The CDR3 sequence: CSVGGSGLAGEETQYF. The DNA for the CDR3 is TGCAGCGTTGGCGGTTCGGGACTAGCGGGAGAGGAGACCCAGTACTTC. The entire variable domain, with the rest obtained from reference TRBV29-1 and TRBJ2-5, is as follows: SAVISQKPSRDICQRGTSLTIQCQVDSQVTMMFWYRQQPGQSLTLIATANQGSEATYESGFVIDKFPISRPNLTFSTLTVSNMSPEDSSIYLCSVGGSGLAGEETQYFGPGTRLLVL.

This sequence joins TRBV7-9 and TRBJ2-1; 7 bases agree with TRBD1. The end of the DNA is better explained by TRBJ2-5, so the J call may be wrong. In germline, CDR1 is SEHNR, CDR2 FQNEAQ (reference sequence). The CDR3 totals 14 residues. CDR3 amino acids: CASSFTGARETQYF. The CDR3 DNA reads as TGTGCCAGCAGCTTCACAGGGGCAAGGGAGACCCAGTACTTC.

V gene TRBV29-1 combines with J gene TRBJ1-2, with 9 bases fitting TRBD1. CDR3 length: 16 amino acids. Germline V gives CDR1 SQVTM, CDR2 ANQGSEA. J was trimmed by 4 bases and V by 0 bases; bases with no gene match: 9. CDR3 sequence (DNA): TGCAGCGTTGAAGACTTCCCGGGACAGGGTAGCTATGGCTACACCTTC. Its translation is CSVEDFPGQGSYGYTF. The full variable domain, its missing parts supplied by reference TRBV29-1 and TRBJ1-2, is SAVISQKPSRDICQRGTSLTIQCQVDSQVTMMFWYRQQPGQSLTLIATANQGSEATYESGFVIDKFPISRPNLTFSTLTVSNMSPEDSSIYLCSVEDFPGQGSYGYTFGSGTRLTVV.